This T cell receptor (beta chain) was obtained from a study of low-dose radiotherapy and immunotherapy resistance in tumors. TRAV- and TRBV-specific primers primed first-strand cDNA, covering alpha and beta chains. TCRs underwent 15 to 20 PCR cycles of amplification with a constant-region primer and V-primer adapter. TCRdb redid the calling of the reads with MiXCR, one entry per CDR3 protein. The sample has around 76,000 distinct CDR3 sequences, around 29% seen once. The V segment lost 8 bases and the J segment 4 bases; nucleotides outside the gene matches: 9. The CDR3 sequence is 16 residues long. CDR1 MNHGY and CDR2 SAAAGT come from the germline V gene. Time point noted: before trial treatment.

The genes are TRBV6-8 and TRBJ2-3; 13 nucleotides align to TRBD2. This clonotype was obtained from a female donor with ovarian cancer. The material was PBMCs, obtained before treatment. Here the CDR3 DNA reads TGTGCCAGCGCCACTAGCGGGAGGGCCTTATCAGATACGCAGTATTTT. Amino acids: CASATSGRALSDTQYF.